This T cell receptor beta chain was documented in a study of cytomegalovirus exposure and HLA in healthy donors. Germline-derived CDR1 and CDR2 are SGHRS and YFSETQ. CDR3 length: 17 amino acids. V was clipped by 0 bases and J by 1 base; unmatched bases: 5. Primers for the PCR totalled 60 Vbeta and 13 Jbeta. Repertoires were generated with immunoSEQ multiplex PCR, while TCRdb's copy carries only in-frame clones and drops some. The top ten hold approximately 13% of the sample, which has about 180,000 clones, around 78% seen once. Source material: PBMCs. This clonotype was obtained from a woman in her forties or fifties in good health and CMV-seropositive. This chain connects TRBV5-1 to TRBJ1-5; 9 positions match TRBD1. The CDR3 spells CASSLGTGVGSNQPQHF. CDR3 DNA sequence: TGCGCCAGCAGCTTGGGGACAGGGGTGGGAAGCAATCAGCCCCAGCATTTT.